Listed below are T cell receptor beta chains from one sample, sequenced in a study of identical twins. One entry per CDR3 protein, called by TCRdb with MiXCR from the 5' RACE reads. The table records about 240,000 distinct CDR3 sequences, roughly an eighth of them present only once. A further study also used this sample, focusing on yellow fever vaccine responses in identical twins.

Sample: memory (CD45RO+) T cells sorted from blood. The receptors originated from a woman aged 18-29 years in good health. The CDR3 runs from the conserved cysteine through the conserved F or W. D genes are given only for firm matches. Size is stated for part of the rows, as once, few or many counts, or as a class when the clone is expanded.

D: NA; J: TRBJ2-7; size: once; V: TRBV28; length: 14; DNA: TGTGCCAGCAGTTTTCTAAAGGGGACTTACGAGCAGTACTTC; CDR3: CASSFLKGTYEQYF
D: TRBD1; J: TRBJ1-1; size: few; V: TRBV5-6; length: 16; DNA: TGTGCCAGCAGCTTCCTGGTGGCAGGGGGGTTTGATGAAGCTTTCTTT; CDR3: CASSFLVAGGFDEAFF
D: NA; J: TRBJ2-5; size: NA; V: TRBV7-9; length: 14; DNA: TGTGCCAGCAGCTTAATCGGCACTCGCGAGACCCAGTACTTC; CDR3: CASSLIGTRETQYF
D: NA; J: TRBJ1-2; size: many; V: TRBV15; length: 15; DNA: TGTGCCACCAGCAGAGATCGGGGCAGGAACTATGGCTACACCTTC; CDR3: CATSRDRGRNYGYTF
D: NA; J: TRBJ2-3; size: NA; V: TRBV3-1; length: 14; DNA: TGTGCCAGCAGACCCGGGGGCTTTACAGATACGCAGTATTTT; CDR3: CASRPGGFTDTQYF
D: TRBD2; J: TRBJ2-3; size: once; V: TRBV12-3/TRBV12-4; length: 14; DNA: TGTGCCAGCAGATTGCGGGGGACCACAGATACGCAGTATTTT; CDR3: CASRLRGTTDTQYF
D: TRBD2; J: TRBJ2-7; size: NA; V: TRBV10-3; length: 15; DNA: TGTGCCATCAGGCGATCTAGCGGGGGGCCTAGTGAGCAGTACTTC; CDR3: CAIRRSSGGPSEQYF
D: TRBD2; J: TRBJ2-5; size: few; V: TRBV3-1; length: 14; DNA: TGTGCCAGCAGCCTCAGTAGCGGGAGTGAGACCCAGTACTTC; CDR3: CASSLSSGSETQYF
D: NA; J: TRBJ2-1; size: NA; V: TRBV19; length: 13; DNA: TGTGCCAGTAGGGGATCAGGAGACAATGAGCAGTTCTTC; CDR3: CASRGSGDNEQFF
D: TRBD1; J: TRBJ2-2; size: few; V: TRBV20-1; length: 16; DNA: TGCAGTGCTAGAGTCAGGGGGCTGGCGAACACCGGGGAGCTGTTTTTT; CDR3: CSARVRGLANTGELFF
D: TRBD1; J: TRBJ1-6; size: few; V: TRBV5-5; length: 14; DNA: TGTGCCAGCAGCGTACAGGGGGCTTATTCACCCCTCCACTTT; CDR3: CASSVQGAYSPLHF
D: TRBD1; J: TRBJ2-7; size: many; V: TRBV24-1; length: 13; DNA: TGTGCCACCAGCCGGGACAGGGATGGCGAGCAGTACTTC; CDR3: CATSRDRDGEQYF
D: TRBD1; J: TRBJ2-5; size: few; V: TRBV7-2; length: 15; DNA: TGTGCCAGCAGCCGAATGACAGGGGTTGTAGAGACCCAGTACTTC; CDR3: CASSRMTGVVETQYF
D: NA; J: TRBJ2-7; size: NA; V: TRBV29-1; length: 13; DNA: TGCAGCGTTACCTCAGGGATGGCCTACGAGCAGTACTTC; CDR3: CSVTSGMAYEQYF
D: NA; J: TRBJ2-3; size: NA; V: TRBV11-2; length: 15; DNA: TGTGCCAGCAGCTTAGTCGGGCGGCCCACAGATACGCAGTATTTT; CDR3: CASSLVGRPTDTQYF
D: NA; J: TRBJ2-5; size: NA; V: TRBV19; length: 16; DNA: TGTGCCAGTAGTAGGGGGGACAGCCTATACCAAGAGACCCAGTACTTC; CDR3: CASSRGDSLYQETQYF
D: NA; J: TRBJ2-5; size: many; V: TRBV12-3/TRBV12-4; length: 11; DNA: TGTGCCAGCAGTATCAAAGAGACCCAGTACTTC; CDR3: CASSIKETQYF
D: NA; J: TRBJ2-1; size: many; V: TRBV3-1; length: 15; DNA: TGTGCCAGCAGCCAAGATGGGGCAATGAGCGATGAGCAGTTCTTC; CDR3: CASSQDGAMSDEQFF
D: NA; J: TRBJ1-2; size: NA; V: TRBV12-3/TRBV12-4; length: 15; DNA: TGTGCCAGCAGTTTTCTGGGCGGAGATAACTATGGCTACACCTTC; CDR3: CASSFLGGDNYGYTF
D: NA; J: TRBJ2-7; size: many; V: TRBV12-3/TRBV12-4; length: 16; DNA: TGTGCCAGCAGTTGGTCCTCCGGGGCTCAACCCTACGAGCAGTACTTC; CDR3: CASSWSSGAQPYEQYF
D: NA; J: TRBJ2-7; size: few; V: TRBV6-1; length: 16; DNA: TGTGCCAGCAGTGAGGGGGATAGCGGAACCAACTACGAGCAGTACTTC; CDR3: CASSEGDSGTNYEQYF
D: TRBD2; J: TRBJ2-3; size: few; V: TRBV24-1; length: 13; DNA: TGTGCCACCAGAGTAGCGGGAGGAGATACGCAGTATTTT; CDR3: CATRVAGGDTQYF
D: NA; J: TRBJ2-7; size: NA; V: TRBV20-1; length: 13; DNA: TGCAGTGCCTCCAGGGACTCTCCCTACGAGCAGTACTTC; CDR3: CSASRDSPYEQYF
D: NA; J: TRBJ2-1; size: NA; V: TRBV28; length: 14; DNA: TGTGCCAGCAGTGTTACCGGGAGATACAATGAGCAGTTCTTC; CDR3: CASSVTGRYNEQFF
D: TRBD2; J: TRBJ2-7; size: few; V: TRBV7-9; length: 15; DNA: TGTGCCAGCAGCTTAGGCGCCACGGGGGGTTACGAGCAGTACTTC; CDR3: CASSLGATGGYEQYF
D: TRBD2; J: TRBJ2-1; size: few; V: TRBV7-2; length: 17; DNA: TGTGCCAGCAGCTTAGGCCTAAGCGGGGGGGCCGGTAATGAGCAGTTCTTC; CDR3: CASSLGLSGGAGNEQFF
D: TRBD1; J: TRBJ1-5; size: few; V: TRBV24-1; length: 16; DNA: TGTGCCACCAGTGAGCGCGGGACAGGACGGAATCAGCCCCAGCATTTT; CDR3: CATSERGTGRNQPQHF
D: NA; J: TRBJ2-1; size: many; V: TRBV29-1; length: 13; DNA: TGCAGCGTTGTTCGGGGATCCTACAATGAGCAGTTCTTC; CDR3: CSVVRGSYNEQFF
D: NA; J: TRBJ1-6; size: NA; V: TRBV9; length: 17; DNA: TGTGCCAGCAGCGTGGGGGGGGGCGTTAAAAAAAATTCACCCCTCCACTTT; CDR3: CASSVGGGVKKNSPLHF
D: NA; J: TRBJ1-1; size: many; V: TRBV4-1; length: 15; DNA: TGCGCCAGCAGCCAAGTCCTGGGACCCAACACTGAAGCTTTCTTT; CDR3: CASSQVLGPNTEAFF
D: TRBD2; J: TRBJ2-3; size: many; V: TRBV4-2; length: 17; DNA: TGTGCCAGCAGCCGAAGAGGCGGACTAGCGGGCACAGATACGCAGTATTTT; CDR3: CASSRRGGLAGTDTQYF
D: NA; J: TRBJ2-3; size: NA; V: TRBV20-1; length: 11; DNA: TGCAGTGTCGCGCAGGGGAATACGCAGTATTTT; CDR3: CSVAQGNTQYF
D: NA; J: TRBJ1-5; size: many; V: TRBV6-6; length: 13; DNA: TGTGCCAGCAGTCAAACAGGGTTTCAGCCCCAGCATTTT; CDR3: CASSQTGFQPQHF
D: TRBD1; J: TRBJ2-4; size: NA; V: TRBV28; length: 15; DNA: TGTGCCAGCAGTCTACCCCGGACAGGGGGCGACATTCAGTACTTC; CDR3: CASSLPRTGGDIQYF
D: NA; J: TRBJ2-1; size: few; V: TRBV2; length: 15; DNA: TGTGCCAGTGATCCCAGGGCGACCTCCTACAATGAGCAGTTCTTC; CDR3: CASDPRATSYNEQFF
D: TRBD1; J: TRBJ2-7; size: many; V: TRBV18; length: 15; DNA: TGTGCCAGCTCACCAGTGGGACAGGGTCAATCCGAGCAGTACTTC; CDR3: CASSPVGQGQSEQYF
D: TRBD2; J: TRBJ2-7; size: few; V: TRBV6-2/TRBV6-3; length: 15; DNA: TGTGCCAGCAGGACGCCGGTAGCGGGGGCCTACGAGCAGTACTTC; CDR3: CASRTPVAGAYEQYF
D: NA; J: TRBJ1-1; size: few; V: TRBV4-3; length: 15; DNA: TGCGCCAGCAGCCAAGATACGGGACAAACCACTGAAGCTTTCTTT; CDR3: CASSQDTGQTTEAFF
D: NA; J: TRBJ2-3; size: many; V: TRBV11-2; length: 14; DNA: TGTGCCAGCAGCTTATCCCCCCGCACAGATACGCAGTATTTT; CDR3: CASSLSPRTDTQYF
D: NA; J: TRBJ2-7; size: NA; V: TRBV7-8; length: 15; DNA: TGTGCCAGCAGCCCCCCGGAGGCCATCTCCTACGAGCAGTACTTC; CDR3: CASSPPEAISYEQYF
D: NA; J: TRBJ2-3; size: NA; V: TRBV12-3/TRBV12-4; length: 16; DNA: TGTGCCAGCAGTCCCCGACTAGTTATAAGCACAGATACGCAGTATTTT; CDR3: CASSPRLVISTDTQYF
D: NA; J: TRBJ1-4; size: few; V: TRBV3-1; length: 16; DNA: TGTGCCAGCAGCCAACAACCTCAGGGTGGGGTTGAAAAACTGTTTTTT; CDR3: CASSQQPQGGVEKLFF
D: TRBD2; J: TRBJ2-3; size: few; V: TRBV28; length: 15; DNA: TGTGCCAGCAGTCCTCCTAGCGGGAGTATGGATACGCAGTATTTT; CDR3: CASSPPSGSMDTQYF
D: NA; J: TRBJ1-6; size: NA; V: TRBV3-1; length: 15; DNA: TGTGCCAGCAGCCCCGTTATTTCCTATAATTCACCCCTCCACTTT; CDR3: CASSPVISYNSPLHF
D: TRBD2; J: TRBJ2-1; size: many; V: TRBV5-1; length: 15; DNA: TGCGCCAGCAGCCCACCGGGACTAGCGGCTAATGAGCAGTTCTTC; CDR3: CASSPPGLAANEQFF
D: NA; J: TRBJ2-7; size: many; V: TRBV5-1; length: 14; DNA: TGCGCCAGCAGCTTGTCAGGGACCGCCTACGAGCAGTACTTC; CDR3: CASSLSGTAYEQYF
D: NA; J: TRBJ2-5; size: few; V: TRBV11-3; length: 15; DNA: TGTGCCAGCAGCTTATTACGGGGGGCCCAAGAGACCCAGTACTTC; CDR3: CASSLLRGAQETQYF
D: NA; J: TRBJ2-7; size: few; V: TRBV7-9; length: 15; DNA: TGTGCCAGCAGCCCTAGTAGCGGACACCTTTACGAGCAGTACTTC; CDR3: CASSPSSGHLYEQYF